This TCR beta chain was captured in a study of T cell responses to AZD1222 COVID-19 vaccine. Produced via immunoSEQ multiplex PCR; TCRdb's table is partial and in-frame only. The table shows 150,000 to 200,000 clones, with roughly 94% occurring only once. Germline V gene lookup returns CDR1 KGHDR and CDR2 SFDVKD. Trimming left V 7 bases short and J 5 bases short, with 19 bases between. The CDR3 contains 16 residues. The TCR sequence derives from an adult in good health. The chain couples TRBV24-1 to TRBJ2-2; D is possibly TRBD1 or TRBD2 (7 bases each). The source material was peripheral blood, sampled on day 0 of AZD1222 vaccination. This CDR3 is CATSMGRQGGTGELFF. CDR3 in DNA: TGTGCCACCAGCATGGGGCGACAGGGAGGGACCGGGGAGCTGTTTTTT.